Listed below are T cell receptor beta chains from one sample, sequenced in a study of blood T cells in healthy people across ages. TCRdb reprocessed the 5' RACE reads via MiXCR and lists one record per CDR3 protein. The data hold some 900,000 distinct CDR3 sequences, with less than 35% observed a single time. Sequenced sample: blood. The receptors shown here come from a woman of 80 years or more in good health. The CDR3 runs from the conserved cysteine through the conserved F or W. Each record gives: J gene, D gene, clone size, V gene, CDR3 protein, CDR3 DNA. The D gene is left open where the match is weak. Clone size appears in some rows only: once, few, many, or a class for an expanded clone.

J gene: TRBJ1-5
D gene: NA
clone size: NA
V gene: TRBV2
CDR3 protein: CASKTGPSNQPQHF
CDR3 DNA: TGTGCCAGCAAAACTGGGCCGTCCAATCAGCCCCAGCATTTT

J gene: TRBJ2-5
D gene: TRBD1
clone size: few
V gene: TRBV7-8
CDR3 protein: CASSLVGTGEYF
CDR3 DNA: TGTGCCAGCAGCTTAGTAGGGACAGGCGAGTACTTC

J gene: TRBJ1-2
D gene: NA
clone size: few
V gene: TRBV7-8
CDR3 protein: CAGSPPQGGYTF
CDR3 DNA: TGTGCCGGCAGCCCCCCTCAGGGAGGCTACACCTTC

J gene: TRBJ2-2
D gene: TRBD2
clone size: few
V gene: TRBV20-1
CDR3 protein: CSARLGGGAGELFF
CDR3 DNA: TGCAGTGCTAGACTTGGGGGAGGGGCCGGGGAGCTGTTTTTT

J gene: TRBJ2-7
D gene: NA
clone size: many
V gene: TRBV6-6
CDR3 protein: CASRRQQQSYEQYF
CDR3 DNA: TGTGCCAGCAGGCGACAGCAGCAATCCTACGAGCAGTACTTC

J gene: TRBJ2-1
D gene: TRBD1
clone size: few
V gene: TRBV2
CDR3 protein: CASRTDRAYNEQFF
CDR3 DNA: TGTGCCAGCAGGACGGACAGGGCTTACAATGAGCAGTTCTTC

J gene: TRBJ2-3
D gene: TRBD2
clone size: many
V gene: TRBV20-1
CDR3 protein: CSASRTSGPRTDTQYF
CDR3 DNA: TGCAGTGCTTCTCGGACTAGCGGACCCCGCACAGATACGCAGTATTTT

J gene: TRBJ2-7
D gene: TRBD1
clone size: many
V gene: TRBV27
CDR3 protein: CASRGQGLSYEQYF
CDR3 DNA: TGTGCCAGCAGAGGACAGGGTCTTTCCTACGAGCAGTACTTC

J gene: TRBJ1-4
D gene: NA
clone size: few
V gene: TRBV27
CDR3 protein: CASGTTNEKLFF
CDR3 DNA: TGTGCCAGCGGCACAACTAATGAAAAACTGTTTTTT

J gene: TRBJ1-1
D gene: TRBD1
clone size: NA
V gene: TRBV11-2
CDR3 protein: CASSLARDRATEAFF
CDR3 DNA: TGTGCCAGCAGCTTAGCCCGGGACAGGGCCACTGAAGCTTTCTTT

J gene: TRBJ2-1
D gene: TRBD2
clone size: few
V gene: TRBV20-1
CDR3 protein: CSARPPRRGGYNEQFF
CDR3 DNA: TGCAGTGCTAGACCCCCACGGCGGGGGGGTTACAATGAGCAGTTCTTC

J gene: TRBJ2-1
D gene: TRBD2
clone size: many
V gene: TRBV12-3/TRBV12-4
CDR3 protein: CASRDTGGSYNEQFF
CDR3 DNA: TGTGCCAGCAGGGACACGGGGGGCTCCTACAATGAGCAGTTCTTC

J gene: TRBJ2-3
D gene: NA
clone size: few
V gene: TRBV18
CDR3 protein: CASLRFVGAEADTQYF
CDR3 DNA: TGTGCCAGCCTCCGATTTGTCGGGGCCGAGGCAGATACGCAGTATTTT

J gene: TRBJ2-3
D gene: TRBD2
clone size: many
V gene: TRBV20-1
CDR3 protein: CSARGGGTSGASTDTQYF
CDR3 DNA: TGCAGTGCTAGGGGGGGCGGTACTAGCGGGGCCTCCACAGATACGCAGTATTTT

J gene: TRBJ2-7
D gene: NA
clone size: NA
V gene: TRBV28
CDR3 protein: CASSARGHEQYF
CDR3 DNA: TGTGCCAGCAGTGCACGGGGCCACGAGCAGTACTTC

J gene: TRBJ1-6
D gene: TRBD1
clone size: NA
V gene: TRBV3-1
CDR3 protein: CASSQGPGQGAGSPLHF
CDR3 DNA: TGTGCCAGCAGCCAAGGCCCGGGACAGGGGGCTGGTTCACCCCTCCACTTT

J gene: TRBJ1-5
D gene: NA
clone size: NA
V gene: TRBV20-1
CDR3 protein: CSAGAQNQPQHF
CDR3 DNA: TGCAGTGCTGGAGCCCAAAATCAGCCCCAGCATTTT

J gene: TRBJ1-6
D gene: NA
clone size: NA
V gene: TRBV7-2
CDR3 protein: CASSLSQNSPLHF
CDR3 DNA: TGTGCCAGCAGCTTAAGTCAGAATTCACCCCTCCACTTT

J gene: TRBJ1-2
D gene: NA
clone size: many
V gene: TRBV5-1
CDR3 protein: CASRLQSDSQYYGYTF
CDR3 DNA: TGCGCCAGCAGACTACAATCGGACAGCCAGTACTATGGCTACACCTTC

J gene: TRBJ2-1
D gene: NA
clone size: many
V gene: TRBV25-1
CDR3 protein: CASGLYNEQFF
CDR3 DNA: TGTGCCAGCGGACTTTACAATGAGCAGTTCTTC

J gene: TRBJ1-2
D gene: NA
clone size: few
V gene: TRBV6-5
CDR3 protein: CASSENPGPTRGYTF
CDR3 DNA: TGTGCCAGCAGCGAAAACCCCGGGCCGACGAGGGGCTACACCTTC

J gene: TRBJ1-5
D gene: NA
clone size: NA
V gene: TRBV7-2
CDR3 protein: CASSALGSNQPQHF
CDR3 DNA: TGTGCCAGCAGCGCGCTGGGGAGCAATCAGCCCCAGCATTTT

J gene: TRBJ1-2
D gene: NA
clone size: NA
V gene: TRBV18
CDR3 protein: CASSPPGGSGYTF
CDR3 DNA: TGTGCCAGCTCACCACCGGGGGGTTCTGGCTACACCTTC

J gene: TRBJ2-7
D gene: NA
clone size: NA
V gene: TRBV6-2/TRBV6-3
CDR3 protein: CASSYLEVAFSSYEQYF
CDR3 DNA: TGTGCCAGCAGTTATCTGGAGGTGGCTTTTAGCTCCTACGAGCAGTACTTC

J gene: TRBJ1-2
D gene: NA
clone size: NA
V gene: TRBV2
CDR3 protein: CASSTDSLSYGYTF
CDR3 DNA: TGTGCCAGCAGTACAGACAGTCTCAGCTATGGCTACACCTTC

J gene: TRBJ1-5
D gene: NA
clone size: NA
V gene: TRBV20-1
CDR3 protein: CSARETGQQPQHF
CDR3 DNA: TGCAGTGCTAGAGAGACAGGTCAACAGCCCCAGCATTTT

J gene: TRBJ1-4
D gene: NA
clone size: NA
V gene: TRBV6-1
CDR3 protein: CASSRRFQGSNEKLFF
CDR3 DNA: TGTGCCAGCAGTCGTCGCTTTCAGGGGTCTAATGAAAAACTGTTTTTT

J gene: TRBJ2-5
D gene: NA
clone size: NA
V gene: TRBV21-1
CDR3 protein: CASSKGGGGEPRETQYF
CDR3 DNA: TGTGCCAGCAGCAAAGGGGGCGGGGGGGAACCTCGGGAGACCCAGTACTTC

J gene: TRBJ2-6
D gene: NA
clone size: NA
V gene: TRBV2
CDR3 protein: CASSFEGTGNSVLTF
CDR3 DNA: TGTGCCAGCTCCTTCGAGGGTACAGGGAACAGCGTCCTGACTTTC

J gene: TRBJ2-7
D gene: NA
clone size: few
V gene: TRBV19
CDR3 protein: CASRAMSSAEQYF
CDR3 DNA: TGTGCCAGTAGAGCCATGTCTTCCGCCGAGCAGTACTTC

J gene: TRBJ2-1
D gene: TRBD2
clone size: many
V gene: TRBV14
CDR3 protein: CASSQPGGGSYNEQFF
CDR3 DNA: TGTGCCAGCAGTCAGCCGGGGGGAGGCTCCTACAATGAGCAGTTCTTC

J gene: TRBJ1-2
D gene: NA
clone size: many
V gene: TRBV7-9
CDR3 protein: CASSSPGWVNYGYTF
CDR3 DNA: TGTGCCAGCAGCTCCCCAGGATGGGTTAACTATGGCTACACCTTC

J gene: TRBJ2-7
D gene: TRBD2
clone size: many
V gene: TRBV12-3/TRBV12-4
CDR3 protein: CASSPETSNHEQYF
CDR3 DNA: TGTGCCAGCAGTCCGGAGACTAGCAACCACGAGCAGTACTTC

J gene: TRBJ1-5
D gene: NA
clone size: NA
V gene: TRBV6-4
CDR3 protein: CASSDPAGEGKGNQPQHF
CDR3 DNA: TGTGCCAGCAGTGACCCGGCCGGGGAGGGGAAAGGCAATCAGCCCCAGCATTTT

J gene: TRBJ1-1
D gene: NA
clone size: few
V gene: TRBV6-5
CDR3 protein: CASSEGSDGITEAFF
CDR3 DNA: TGTGCCAGCAGCGAAGGGTCGGACGGGATCACTGAAGCTTTCTTT

J gene: TRBJ2-2
D gene: TRBD1
clone size: few
V gene: TRBV6-5
CDR3 protein: CASSYGRTGGNTGELFF
CDR3 DNA: TGTGCCAGCAGTTACGGACGGACAGGGGGGAACACCGGGGAGCTGTTTTTT